These T cell receptor beta chains were read from a single sample in a study of cytomegalovirus exposure and HLA in healthy donors. Clones were sequenced by immunoSEQ multiplex PCR, and TCRdb holds only the in-frame ones, with some missing. This table holds 150,000 to 200,000 clones, around 81% found once. The sequencing input was PBMCs. The source of these receptors is a man younger than 35 in good health and CMV-seronegative. Each CDR3 is given with its conserved first and last residue. Fields, in order: J gene, V gene, clone size, D gene, CDR3 DNA, CDR3 protein. The D gene is left open where the match is weak. Only part of the rows carry a size: once, few, many, or a class if the clone is expanded.

TRBJ2-7 | TRBV7-6 | NA | TRBD2 | TGTGCCAGCAGCCTAGGGGGACTAGCGCCCAAGGAGTACTTC | CASSLGGLAPKEYF
TRBJ1-2 | TRBV6-1 | few | NA | TGTGCCATCAGTGAGTATGGAAGACGGGGAATAAACGGCTACACCTTC | CAISEYGRRGINGYTF
TRBJ2-7 | TRBV27 | NA | NA | TGTGCCAGCAGTTTAGGGCCCTCCTACGAGCAGTACTTC | CASSLGPSYEQYF
TRBJ2-5 | TRBV2 | NA | TRBD2 | TGTGCCAGCAGAGCGGGACTATCCCAAGGTGAGCAGTACTTC | CASRAGLSQGEQYF
TRBJ2-2 | TRBV9 | few | TRBD1 | TGTGCCAGCAGCGTATTCACGTACCCGGGACAGAGAACCGGGGAGCTGTTTTTT | CASSVFTYPGQRTGELFF
TRBJ1-1 | TRBV7-9 | once | NA | TGTGCCAGCAGCTTAGAACATCGCGTGGACAGACAAGCTTTCTTT | CASSLEHRVDRQAFF
TRBJ2-7 | TRBV18 | once | TRBD1 | TGTGCCAGCTCACCTCCGGACAGGGCCTACGAGCAGTACTTC | CASSPPDRAYEQYF
TRBJ1-2 | TRBV6-6 | NA | NA | TGTGCCAGCAGTTACCGGGAGTATGGCTACACCTTC | CASSYREYGYTF
TRBJ2-3 | TRBV7-9 | NA | TRBD2 | TGTTCCAGCAGCTTAGGAGCGGGGGACTCAGATACGCAGTATTTT | CSSSLGAGDSDTQYF
TRBJ1-6 | TRBV12-5 | NA | NA | TGTGCTAGTGGTTTGGGGGGCCCTTCACCCCTCCACTTT | CASGLGGPSPLHF
TRBJ2-7 | TRBV4-3 | NA | NA | TGCGCCAGCAGCCCAGGGCGGCATTACGAGCAGTACTTC | CASSPGRHYEQYF
TRBJ1-2 | TRBV4-3 | NA | NA | TGCGCCAGCAGCCAAGCGGAGAGGGAGGGTGGCTACACCTTC | CASSQAEREGGYTF
TRBJ2-4 | TRBV7-8 | NA | NA | TGTGCCAGCAGCTCCCTTAGGGGTCCCAAAAACATTCAGTACTTC | CASSSLRGPKNIQYF
TRBJ1-4 | TRBV28 | NA | NA | TGTGCCAGCAGTTTACAGGGCGCTAATGAAAAACTGTTTTTT | CASSLQGANEKLFF
TRBJ1-3 | TRBV18 | NA | NA | TGTGCCAGCTCACCTTACTCACCGACTGGAAACACCATATATTTT | CASSPYSPTGNTIYF
TRBJ2-1 | TRBV7-2 | few | TRBD1 | TGTGCCAGCAGCGCCCGCCCGGGACAGGGATACAATGAGCAGTTCTTC | CASSARPGQGYNEQFF
TRBJ2-2 | TRBV6-6 | NA | NA | TGTGCCAGCAGTTACTCGCGTGACAAGAACACCGGGGAGCTGTTTTTT | CASSYSRDKNTGELFF
TRBJ2-1 | TRBV19 | NA | NA | TGTGCCAGTAGTGCCGGACTGGAGTCCTACAATGAGCAGTTCTTC | CASSAGLESYNEQFF
TRBJ1-1 | TRBV5-1 | NA | TRBD1 | TGCGCCAGCAGCTTGGGACAGGGTGGGGACACTGAAGCTTTCTTT | CASSLGQGGDTEAFF
TRBJ1-2 | TRBV6-5 | NA | NA | TGTGCCACACTACCCCCAGGGACTAACTATGGCTACACCTTC | CATLPPGTNYGYTF
TRBJ2-1 | TRBV7-9 | NA | TRBD2 | TGTGCCAGCATCGGGGGGGAAGGCAATGAGCAGTTCTTC | CASIGGEGNEQFF
TRBJ2-3 | TRBV5-1 | NA | TRBD2 | TGCGCCAGTCAAGAGCGGGGGGCGGTGGATACGCAGTATTTT | CASQERGAVDTQYF
TRBJ1-4 | TRBV5-4 | few | TRBD1 | TGTGCCAGCATCACAGGGGAACCGGCTAATGAAAAACTGTTTTTT | CASITGEPANEKLFF
TRBJ1-5 | TRBV6-5 | NA | NA | TGTGCCAGCAGTTACAATAGCAATCAGCCCCGGCATTTT | CASSYNSNQPRHF
TRBJ1-5 | TRBV6-1 | NA | NA | TGTGCCAGCAGTGCGGGAAGAGATAGCAATCAGCCCCAGCATTTT | CASSAGRDSNQPQHF
TRBJ1-3 | TRBV27 | NA | NA | TGTGCCAGCAGTTTAACGTCAGGGTCTGGAAACACCATATATTTT | CASSLTSGSGNTIYF
TRBJ2-3 | TRBV5-1 | few | TRBD2 | TGCGCCAGCAGCTTGGACGCTAGCGGGGGCACAGATACGCAGTATTTT | CASSLDASGGTDTQYF
TRBJ2-3 | TRBV7-2 | NA | TRBD2 | TGTGCCAGCAGCCCTCTGCGGGGGGGCACAGATACGCAGTATTTT | CASSPLRGGTDTQYF
TRBJ1-2 | TRBV27 | NA | TRBD1 | TGTGCCAGCAGTCAAACAGGGGTTTCCTATGGCTACACCTTC | CASSQTGVSYGYTF
TRBJ2-6 | TRBV5-4 | NA | NA | TGTGCCAGCAGCTTGGTGACGAACTCTGGGGCCAACGTCCTGGCTTTC | CASSLVTNSGANVLAF
TRBJ2-1 | TRBV5-3 | NA | NA | TGTACCAGAAGCTTAGGAGAGACTGAGCAGTTCTTC | CTRSLGETEQFF
TRBJ2-1 | TRBV21-1 | NA | NA | TGTGCCAGCAGCCCTCGGGACAGGGGAAGTAGCTTCTCCTACAATGAGCAGTTCTTC | CASSPRDRGSSFSYNEQFF
TRBJ1-3 | TRBV4-3 | once | NA | TGCGCCAGCAGCCAAGATGTCCGAGGGTTCTCTGGAAACACCATATATTTT | CASSQDVRGFSGNTIYF
TRBJ2-7 | TRBV30 | NA | TRBD2 | TGTGCCTGGAGTGTAGGCAGACTAGCGGGGAATCACGAGCAGTACTTC | CAWSVGRLAGNHEQYF